The subject of this entry is one T cell receptor (beta chain). The antigen remains unidentified. Time point: newly diagnosed, previously untreated cHL patient sample. Out of thawed PBMCs, magnetic negative selection purified CD4+ T cells. The data were obtained in a study of PD-1 blockade in classical Hodgkin lymphoma. TCRdb's copy holds only in-frame clones and misses some; the assay was immunoSEQ multiplex PCR. The sample lists 30,000 to 40,000 clones; more than 85% were seen once. V shed 0 bases, J shed 3 bases, and the junction held 7 bases outside the gene matches. The V gene's germline CDR1 is SGHRS and CDR2 YFSETQ. The CDR3 consists of 16 residues. Findings of the study overall: Before treatment, TCR diversity in newly diagnosed patients was reportedly lower than in healthy donors. What caused the repertoire differences, perhaps disease activity or prior therapy, remains undefined.

Material: CD4+ T cells from blood. The V call is TRBV5-1, the J call TRBJ2-3; 7 bases align to TRBD1. This receptor was identified in a human donor with classical Hodgkin lymphoma. The CDR3 region is CASSLVAGGITDTQYF. Here the CDR3 DNA reads TGCGCCAGCAGCTTGGTTGCAGGGGGAATTACAGATACGCAGTATTTT.